This T cell receptor (beta chain) emerged from a study of beta chain features in type 1 diabetes. The investigators reverse transcribed all of the isolated RNA, so they sequenced expressed TCRB transcripts. Clones were read by immunoSEQ multiplex PCR, and TCRdb kept only the in-frame ones, dropping some. The sample holds more than 300,000 clones, over 12% seen once. The ends lost 8 bases at V and 5 bases at J; junction bases unmatched: 7. This CDR3 spans 14 amino acids. Germline-derived CDR1 and CDR2 are SEHNR and FQNEAQ (reference sequence). CD45RO/CCR7/CD25/CD127/CD95/CD27 separated CD4+ naive, central memory, regulatory and stem cell-like memory cells by sorting.

The source is a woman aged 18-30 years in good health. V gene TRBV7-9 combines with J gene TRBJ1-1; 11 bases agree with TRBD1. Sequenced input: naive CD4+ T cells from blood. The CDR3 reads CASRPGTGGTEAFF. The CDR3 DNA reads as TGTGCCAGCCGGCCCGGGACAGGGGGTACTGAAGCTTTCTTT. Full variable domain (outside the CDR3, taken from reference TRBV7-9 and TRBJ1-1): DTGVSQNPRHKITKRGQNVTFRCDPISEHNRLYWYRQTLGQGPEFLTYFQNEAQLEKSRLLSDRFSAERPKGSFSTLEIQRTEQGDSAMYLCASRPGTGGTEAFFGQGTRLTVV.